These 32 T cell receptor beta chains were sequenced from one sample in a study of CXCR3-negative and CXCR3-positive naive CD8 T cells. UMI-tagged TRB cDNA libraries were built via 5' RACE. TCRdb processed the 5' RACE reads again and assigns one entry to each CDR3 protein, with no DNA. This sample's clone table lists over 45,000 distinct CDR3 sequences. Sequencing was carried out using naive CXCR3- CD8+ T cells from blood. As to subset: CD45RO-CCR7+CD27+CD95- naive CD8+ T cells lacking CXCR3 (TNR3-). The receptors were gathered from a human donor in good health. Some clones in this sample may be carry-over from other donors' samples.

V is TRBV29-1 and J is TRBJ2-7; absent DNA, TCRdb's TRBD2 call cannot be checked. CDR3 length equals 14 residues. Germline CDR1 SQVTM, CDR2 ANQGSEA. CDR3 amino acids: CSVDQTGDFYEQYF.

This chain links TRBV20-1 with TRBJ1-3; without DNA, the TCRdb call of TRBD1 cannot be checked. The germline CDR1 and CDR2 sequences are DFQATT and SNEGSKA (reference sequence). CDR3 length equals 15 residues. CDR3 sequence: CSVQGAPSSGNTIYF.

The chain joins TRBV23-1 to TRBJ2-2; TCRdb's assignment of TRBD2 cannot be checked, as there is no DNA. TRBV23-1 is noted as an ORF with a role that remains uncertain. The CDR3 extends over 15 amino acids. The CDR3 sequence: CASRRTLGRGGELFF.

J is TRBJ2-3 and V is TRBV29-1; the TCRdb D gene call, TRBD1, has no DNA to confirm it. CDR1 SQVTM and CDR2 ANQGSEA come from the germline V gene. The CDR3 runs to 13 residues. The CDR3 here is CSVESRGPDTQYF.

The chain is built from TRBV15 and TRBJ2-7; there is no DNA to check the TCRdb D call of TRBD1. CDR1 and CDR2 (germline): LNHNV, YYDKDF (reference sequence). There are 15 residues in the CDR3. The CDR3 loop is CATSRDSGPSYEQYF.

This rearrangement joins TRBV4-1 to TRBJ1-1; TCRdb lists TRBD1, though no DNA is available to test this call. The CDR3 is made up of 18 amino acids. Germline V gives CDR1 MGHRA, CDR2 YSYEKL. The CDR3 sequence is CASSQDLWDVILNTEAFF.

The chain has TRBV6-6 and TRBJ2-3. There are 13 residues in the CDR3. Germline V CDR1 and CDR2: MNHNY, SVGAGI (reference sequence). The CDR3 is CASSYSGKDTQYF.

The chain couples TRBV6-2 or TRBV6-3 to TRBJ2-7. CDR1 MNHEY and CDR2 SVGEGT come from the germline V gene. This CDR3 has 13 amino acids. The CDR3 sequence is CASSDRISYEQYF.

V usage is TRBV21-1 and J usage is TRBJ2-5; TCRdb names TRBD1, which stays unverified in the absence of DNA. TRBV21-1 is a listed pseudogene. This CDR3 has 17 amino acids. This CDR3 is CASSIQGRLSAFWTQYF.

The V gene is TRBV27, the J gene TRBJ2-1; TCRdb outputs TRBD2, but without DNA this stays unchecked. CDR1 MNHEY and CDR2 SMNVEV come from the germline V gene (reference sequence). The CDR3 consists of 12 residues. The CDR3 protein is CASSYAGNEQFF.

The genes are TRBV7-2 and TRBJ2-5; without DNA, the TCRdb call of TRBD1 cannot be checked. The CDR3 spans 14 residues. Germline-derived CDR1 and CDR2 are SGHTA and FQGNSA. CDR3 sequence reads: CASSYLRDTVPQYF.

The chain has TRBV6-4 and TRBJ2-1; TCRdb calls TRBD1, which cannot be checked without DNA. CDR3 length: 14 residues. CDR1 and CDR2 from the germline V gene are MRHNA and SNTAGT. The CDR3 sequence: CASRQGLSYNEQFF.

This chain joins TRBV29-1 and TRBJ2-5; checking the TCRdb D call of TRBD1 is not possible without DNA. Germline assignment: CDR1 SQVTM and CDR2 ANQGSEA. CDR3 length: 14 residues. The CDR3 spells CSVTRTDPVETQYF. The full variable domain, completed using reference TRBV29-1 and TRBJ2-5, is SAVISQKPSRDICQRGTSLTIQCQVDSQVTMMFWYRQQPGQSLTLIATANQGSEATYESGFVIDKFPISRPNLTFSTLTVSNMSPEDSSIYLCSVTRTDPVETQYFGPGTRLLVL.

The V call is TRBV7-9, the J call TRBJ2-3; TCRdb proposes TRBD1, but this gene call is untestable without DNA. Germline V gene data show CDR1 as SEHNR and CDR2 as FQNEAQ (reference sequence). The CDR3 runs 17 residues. CDR3 sequence reads: CASSFDLRTGSTDTQYF.

The chain has TRBV28 and TRBJ2-3; TCRdb gives TRBD2 as the D gene, but with no DNA this cannot be confirmed. The CDR3 consists of 19 residues. Germline-derived CDR1 and CDR2 are MDHEN and SYDVKM. The CDR3 is CASSPSGTSGGALPDTQYF.

This rearrangement joins TRBV7-9 to TRBJ1-6; absent DNA, TCRdb's TRBD1 call cannot be checked. CDR3 length: 14 residues. Germline V gives CDR1 SEHNR, CDR2 FQNEAQ (reference sequence). This chain's CDR3 is CASIKTGDRSPLHF.

The V call is TRBV27, the J call TRBJ2-1; TCRdb names TRBD2, which stays unverified in the absence of DNA. CDR1 MNHEY and CDR2 SMNVEV come from the germline V gene (reference sequence). The CDR3 length is 16 residues. This CDR3 is CASSLPSGGVWDEQFF.

This rearrangement joins TRBV7-2 to TRBJ2-7; no DNA is available, so the TRBD1 call from TCRdb remains unchecked. Germline V CDR1 and CDR2: SGHTA, FQGNSA. The CDR3 spans 15 residues. The CDR3 sequence is CASSPPAGGTYEQYF.

The chain links TRBV4-3 to TRBJ2-1; TCRdb's D call of TRBD1 is untestable without DNA. Per germline, CDR1 LGHNA and CDR2 YSLEER. The CDR3 has 15 residues. CDR3 residues: CASSQDRERSYEQFF.

This sequence joins TRBV6-6 and TRBJ1-2; TCRdb's D call, TRBD1, is unchecked because there is no DNA. This CDR3 is 13 amino acids long. The V gene's germline CDR1 is MNHNY and CDR2 SVGAGI (reference sequence). The chain's CDR3 is CASSEGQGYGYTF.

The CDR3 loop is CASSLTGPSQETQYF. The V gene is TRBV7-3, the J gene TRBJ2-5; there is no DNA to check the TCRdb D call of TRBD2. Per germline, CDR1 SGHTA and CDR2 FQGTGA. CDR3 length: 15 amino acids.

CDR3: CASTISLAAACNQPQHF. The chain links TRBV25-1 to TRBJ1-5. The germline CDR1 and CDR2 sequences are MGHDK and SYGVNS. The CDR3 is 17 amino acids.

This chain joins TRBV7-9 and TRBJ2-1. Looked up from germline, CDR1 is SEHNR and CDR2 is FQNEAQ (reference sequence). The CDR3 is 13 amino acids. The chain's CDR3 is CASSLQIRGEQFF.

The genes are TRBV25-1 and TRBJ2-4. The germline CDR1 and CDR2 sequences are MGHDK and SYGVNS. CDR3 length: 15 amino acids. This CDR3 is CASSDIISAKNIQYF.

The V and J genes are TRBV20-1 and TRBJ2-7; lacking DNA, the TRBD1 call made by TCRdb goes unchecked. This CDR3 has 14 amino acids. The germline gives CDR1 DFQATT, CDR2 SNEGSKA (reference sequence). CDR3: CSARWVPDNYEQYF.

The genes are TRBV7-9 and TRBJ2-3; absent DNA, TCRdb's TRBD1 call cannot be checked. Germline CDR1 reads SEHNR; CDR2 reads FQNEAQ (reference sequence). The CDR3 loop spans 14 amino acids. The chain's CDR3 is CAIDGQGPTVGQYF.

J is TRBJ2-7 and V is TRBV6-2 or TRBV6-3. The CDR3 is 13 amino acids. Germline assignment: CDR1 MNHEY and CDR2 SVGEGT. The CDR3 spells CASSLLEGYEQYF.

The V and J genes are TRBV29-1 and TRBJ2-7. Germline V gene data show CDR1 as SQVTM and CDR2 as ANQGSEA. This CDR3 spans 12 amino acids. The CDR3 here is CSVLLNDYEQYF.

The chain uses TRBV23-1 and TRBJ1-5; TCRdb designates TRBD1, a call that cannot be tested without DNA. TRBV23-1 is identified as an open reading frame with a role that is uncertain. The length of the CDR3 is 18 residues. The CDR3 sequence is CASSLRQGARSSDQPQHF.

The genes are TRBV20-1 and TRBJ1-4. This CDR3 has 17 residues. Germline-derived CDR1 and CDR2 are DFQATT and SNEGSKA (reference sequence). This chain's CDR3 is CSAPVGLRERPNEKLFF.

The J gene is TRBJ2-5, the V gene TRBV10-3; TCRdb gives TRBD2 as the D gene, but with no DNA this cannot be confirmed. The CDR3 totals 13 residues. Germline CDR1 reads ENHRY; CDR2 reads SYGVKD. The chain's CDR3 is CAISVEGPETQYF.

This sequence joins TRBV28 and TRBJ2-7; the TCRdb D gene call, TRBD1, has no DNA to confirm it. The CDR3 sequence is 16 residues long. CDR1 MDHEN and CDR2 SYDVKM come from the germline V gene. CDR3 residues: CASSPPITGAGDEQYF.